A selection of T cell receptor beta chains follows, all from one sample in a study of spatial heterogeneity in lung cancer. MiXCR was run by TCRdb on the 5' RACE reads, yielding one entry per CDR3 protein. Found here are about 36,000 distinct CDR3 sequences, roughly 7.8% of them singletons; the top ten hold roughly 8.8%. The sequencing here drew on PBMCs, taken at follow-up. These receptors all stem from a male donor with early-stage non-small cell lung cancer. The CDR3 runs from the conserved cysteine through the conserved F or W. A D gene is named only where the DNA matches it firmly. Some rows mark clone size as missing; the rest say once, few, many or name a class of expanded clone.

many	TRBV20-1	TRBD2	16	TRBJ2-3	TGCAGTGCTAGCGGGACTAGCGGGGCTAGCACAGATACGCAGTATTTT	CSASGTSGASTDTQYF
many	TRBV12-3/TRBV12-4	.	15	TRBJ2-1	TGTGCCAGCAGCTTTGGGGGGGGCACCGACAATGAGCAGTTCTTC	CASSFGGGTDNEQFF
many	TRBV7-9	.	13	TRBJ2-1	TGTGCCAGCAGCTCGGACGGGGGTAATGAGCAGTTCTTC	CASSSDGGNEQFF
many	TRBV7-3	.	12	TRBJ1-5	TGTGCCAGCAGCCGGCCAGGTCAGCCCCAGCATTTT	CASSRPGQPQHF
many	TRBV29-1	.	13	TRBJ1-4	TGCAGCGTTGCAAGGGAAACTAATGAAAAACTGTTTTTT	CSVARETNEKLFF
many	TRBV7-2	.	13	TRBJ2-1	TGTGCCAGCACCCCGTGGATAGGCGATGAGCAGTTCTTC	CASTPWIGDEQFF
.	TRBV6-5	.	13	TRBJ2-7	TGTGCCAGCAGTGGATTGACTAAGGCCGAGCAGTACTTC	CASSGLTKAEQYF
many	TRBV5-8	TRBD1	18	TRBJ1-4	TGTGCCAGCAGCCGACAGGGGGAATCAGTTGCAACTAATGAAAAACTGTTTTTT	CASSRQGESVATNEKLFF
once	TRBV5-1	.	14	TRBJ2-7	TGCGCCAGCAGCGAATGGACAGTGGGGAACGAGCAGTACTTC	CASSEWTVGNEQYF
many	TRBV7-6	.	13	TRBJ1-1	TGTGCCAGCAGCTTATTAAGTGCAGGGGAAGCTTTCTTT	CASSLLSAGEAFF
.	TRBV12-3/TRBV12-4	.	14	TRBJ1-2	TGTGCCAGCAGCTACAACCAGGGCCCCTATGGCTACACCTTC	CASSYNQGPYGYTF
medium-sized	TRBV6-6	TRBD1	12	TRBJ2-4	TGTGCCAGCAGTTACGTGCAGGGGGCTCCGGACTTC	CASSYVQGAPDF
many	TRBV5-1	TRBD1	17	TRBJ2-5	TGCGCCAGCAGCTATCCACTCCACGACAGGGGCCAGGAGACCCAGTACTTC	CASSYPLHDRGQETQYF
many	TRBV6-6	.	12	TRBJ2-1	TGTGCCAGCAGTAGGGACGTTGGGGAGCAGTTCTTC	CASSRDVGEQFF
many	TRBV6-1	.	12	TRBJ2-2	TGTGCCAGCAGTGTGAGCACCGGGGAGCTGTTTTTT	CASSVSTGELFF
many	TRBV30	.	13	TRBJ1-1	TGTGCCTGGACCTGGGGCAGGAACACTGAAGCTTTCTTT	CAWTWGRNTEAFF
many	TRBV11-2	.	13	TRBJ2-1	TGTGCCAGCAGCGCCTGGGCCGTGAATGAGCAGTTCTTC	CASSAWAVNEQFF
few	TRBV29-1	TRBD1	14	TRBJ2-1	TGCAGCGTTTACAGGGGCTCCTCCTACAATGAGCAGTTCTTC	CSVYRGSSYNEQFF
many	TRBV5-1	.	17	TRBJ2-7	TGCGCCAGCAGCTCGCCCCACGGACAGCCGAGTCCCTACGAGCAGTACTTC	CASSSPHGQPSPYEQYF
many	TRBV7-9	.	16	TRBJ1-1	TGTGCCAGCATCCCGTCGGAGCTGGGTTTGAACACTGAAGCTTTCTTT	CASIPSELGLNTEAFF
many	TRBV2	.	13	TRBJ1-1	TGTGCCAGCAGTGAAGCGGTGTGGACTGAAGCTTTCTTT	CASSEAVWTEAFF
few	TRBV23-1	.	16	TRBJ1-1	TGCGCCAGCAGTCAATCGGAAGATAAGGTGAACACTGAAGCTTTCTTT	CASSQSEDKVNTEAFF
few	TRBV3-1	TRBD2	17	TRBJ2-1	TGTGCCAGCAGCCAAGCCCCGGGACTAGCGTCAAACAATGAGCAGTTCTTC	CASSQAPGLASNNEQFF
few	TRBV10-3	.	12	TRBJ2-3	TGTGCCATCAGTGAGATATCAGATACGCAGTATTTT	CAISEISDTQYF
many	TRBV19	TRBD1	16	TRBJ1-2	TGTGCCAGTAGTGTCACGTGGGACAGACCTAACTATGGCTACACCTTC	CASSVTWDRPNYGYTF
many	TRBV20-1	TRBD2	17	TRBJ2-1	TGCAGTGCTAGAGATTTGTTACTAGCGGGGGGATTCCTTGAGCAGTTCTTC	CSARDLLLAGGFLEQFF
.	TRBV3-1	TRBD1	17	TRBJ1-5	TGTGCCAGCAGCCACGGAACAGGGGGCGCAGGTGTACAGCCCCAGCATTTT	CASSHGTGGAGVQPQHF
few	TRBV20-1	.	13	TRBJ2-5	TGCAGTGCTAGAGGAGTGGGTCAAGAGACCCAGTACTTC	CSARGVGQETQYF
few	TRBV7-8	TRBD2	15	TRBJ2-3	TGTGCCAGCAGCTTCGGGGGGGCAAGGAGAGATACGCAGTATTTT	CASSFGGARRDTQYF
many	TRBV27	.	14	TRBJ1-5	TGTGCCAGCAGTTTCGGGGGGGACGGCCAGCCCCAGCATTTT	CASSFGGDGQPQHF
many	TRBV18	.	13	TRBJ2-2	TGTGCCAGCTCACCTGACCCCGCCGTGGAGCTGTTTTTT	CASSPDPAVELFF
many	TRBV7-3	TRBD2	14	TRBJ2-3	TGTGCCAGCAGCACTAGCGGAAGCACAGATACGCAGTATTTT	CASSTSGSTDTQYF
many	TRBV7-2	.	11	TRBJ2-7	TGTGCCAGCAGCTTCAACTACGAGCAGTACTTC	CASSFNYEQYF
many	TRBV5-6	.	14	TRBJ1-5	TGTGCCAGCAGCTTGGCGGGAGTTTCTCAGCCCCAGCATTTT	CASSLAGVSQPQHF
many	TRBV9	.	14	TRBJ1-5	TGTGCCAGCAGCGTAGCCGGGGACGGTCAGCCCCAGCATTTT	CASSVAGDGQPQHF
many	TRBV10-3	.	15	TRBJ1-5	TGTGCCATCAGTGATCCCTCTCGTGACAATCAGCCCCAGCATTTT	CAISDPSRDNQPQHF
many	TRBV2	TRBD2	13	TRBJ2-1	TGTGCCAGCAGTGGGGGACTAGCCTACGAGCAGTTCTTC	CASSGGLAYEQFF
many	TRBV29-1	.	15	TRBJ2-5	TGCAGCTTTTGGCGAAACAGCGCCACCCAAGAGACCCAGTACTTC	CSFWRNSATQETQYF
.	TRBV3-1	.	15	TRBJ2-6	TGTGCCAGCAGCCAAGGGGTCTCTGGGGCCAACGTCCTGACTTTC	CASSQGVSGANVLTF
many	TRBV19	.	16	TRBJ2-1	TGTGCCAGTAGTGTGGGGTGGACAGCGGGCTACAATGAGCAGTTCTTC	CASSVGWTAGYNEQFF
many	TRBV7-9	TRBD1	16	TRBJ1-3	TGTGCCAGCAGCTCCGACAGGGGGTATTCTGGAAACACCATATATTTT	CASSSDRGYSGNTIYF
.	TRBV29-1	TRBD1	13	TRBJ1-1	TGCAGCGTGAGGACAGGGGGGAACACTGAAGCTTTCTTT	CSVRTGGNTEAFF
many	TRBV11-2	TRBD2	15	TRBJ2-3	TGTGCCAGCAGCCGACTAGCGGGGGGGGGCCAGACGCAGTATTTT	CASSRLAGGGQTQYF
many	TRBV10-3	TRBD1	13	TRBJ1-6	TGTGCCACCAAAAGGGACAGAGATTCACCCCTCCACTTT	CATKRDRDSPLHF
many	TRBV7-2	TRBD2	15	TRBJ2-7	TGTGCCAGCAGCTTTAGCCGCGGGGGAGCCTACGAGCAGTACTTC	CASSFSRGGAYEQYF
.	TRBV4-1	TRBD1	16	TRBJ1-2	TGCGCCAGCAGCCAAGAAGGCCCAGGGGGCGCCTATGGCTACACCTTC	CASSQEGPGGAYGYTF
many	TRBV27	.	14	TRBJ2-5	TGTGCCAGCAGTTTAGGTGGGGGGCTGGAGACCCAGTACTTC	CASSLGGGLETQYF
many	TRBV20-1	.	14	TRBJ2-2	TGCAGTGCTATGGGGACCACTTCCACCGGGGAGCTGTTTTTT	CSAMGTTSTGELFF
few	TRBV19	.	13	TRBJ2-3	TGTGCCAGTAGGGACGTAAGCACAGATACGCAGTATTTT	CASRDVSTDTQYF
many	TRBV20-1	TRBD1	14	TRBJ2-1	TGCAGTGCTTGGGACAGGTATACCTACAATGAGCAGTTCTTC	CSAWDRYTYNEQFF
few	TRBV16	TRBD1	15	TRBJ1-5	TGTGCCAGCAGCCAATCCGGACAGGTCAATCAGCCCCAGCATTTT	CASSQSGQVNQPQHF
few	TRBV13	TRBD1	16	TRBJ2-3	TGTGCCAGCAGCTCTTATGGACAGGGGGCAGTATATACGCAGTATTTT	CASSSYGQGAVYTQYF
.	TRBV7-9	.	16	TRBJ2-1	TGTGCCAGCAGCAACCGGGAAATAAGCTCCTACAATGAGCAGTTCTTC	CASSNREISSYNEQFF